This T cell receptor (beta chain) was profiled in a study of T cell changes during pregnancy in multiple sclerosis. Using immunoSEQ multiplex PCR, the repertoire was profiled, and TCRdb retains in-frame clones only, with some absent. Counted here are about 72,000 clones, roughly 89% occurring once; the ten biggest clones make up around 0.7%. Trimming took off 3 bases at V and 2 bases at J, with 10 bases between the two ends. In germline, CDR1 is KGHSH, CDR2 LQKENI. The CDR3 is made up of 14 amino acids. The sequences come from peripheral blood, collected in the third trimester of pregnancy. The TCR sequence derives from a female donor in good health, enrolled as a control in a pregnancy study. The chain couples TRBV18 to TRBJ1-2, with D perhaps matching TRBD1 (6 bases). The CDR3 DNA reads as TGTGCCAGCTCACCGGGACAAGGCAACTATGGCTACACCTTC. Residues: CASSPGQGNYGYTF.